The clone carrying this T cell receptor (beta chain) qualifies as medium-sized. The sample carries other DNA sequences with the same CDR3. The CDR3 length is 12 residues. With 3 bases removed from V and 2 bases from J, the gap between germline ends came to 5 bases. Per germline, CDR1 MNHNS and CDR2 SASEGT. This sample stems from a study of shared clonotypes between healthy human individuals. The data were produced by immunoSEQ multiplex PCR, yet TCRdb's version contains in-frame clones alone and is incomplete. The sample carries 530,000 or so clones, over 75% recorded once. This chain links TRBV6-1 with TRBJ2-7; D remains ambiguous. The source of this sequence is a woman aged 40 to 50 in good health. Some clones in this sample may be carry-over from other donors' samples. Sequenced material: PBMCs. The CDR3 protein is CASSDLPYEQYF. For the CDR3, the DNA is TGTGCCAGCAGTGATTTGCCCTACGAGCAGTACTTC.